Here is one T cell receptor (beta chain) with its context. This CDR3 contains 15 residues. Genomic DNA of every subset was divided equally among multiple immunoSEQ plates. Authors' analysis steps: ImmunoSEQ only sent back junction sequences with no quality scores, so filtering was done differently. This table comes from immunoSEQ multiplex PCR, and its TCRdb copy is limited to in-frame clones, with some not included. D and trimming come from the DNA, and the V and J calls and clone size come from that table. The sample holds about 460,000 clones, roughly three quarters seen once. The data were obtained in a study of shared clonotypes between healthy human individuals. Participating donors were healthy, HIV-negative adults free of recent acute infections or vaccinations.

The sequencing input was PBMCs. The TCR sequence derives from a middle-aged woman in good health. Some clones in this sample may be carry-over from other donors' samples. The rearrangement links TRBV21-1 to TRBJ2-7; the DNA was not used to check the table's D call, TRBD2. TRBV21-1 is a recognized pseudogene. The chain's CDR3 is CASRNTSGRACEQYF. The CDR3 region has the DNA TGTGCCAGCAGAAACACTAGCGGGAGGGCCTGCGAGCAGTACTTC.